This entry concerns a single TCR beta chain. The target antigen is unknown. This sample was taken from a study of a mutant IDH1 vaccine in newly diagnosed glioma. TCRdb's table, derived via immunoSEQ multiplex PCR, lists solely in-frame clones and lacks some. The profile covers 39,000 or so clones, with 70% to 80% appearing a single time and roughly 5.5% taken by the ten largest. V dropped 5 bases and J dropped 5; count of bases not matched to a gene: 8. Germline-derived CDR1 and CDR2 are MNHNS and SASEGT. The CDR3 has 14 amino acids. Stated time point: week 5, during vaccination. Doses comprised 300 ug of mutant IDH1 20-mer peptide each, plus topical imiquimod.

This receptor was obtained from a man aged 35-49 years with glioma. The chain has TRBV6-1 and TRBJ1-2; 7 positions agree with TRBD1. The sequencing used PBMCs, collected from a glioma patient whose treatment included an IDH1 peptide vaccine. Here the CDR3 reads CASSTRGFGYGYTF. CDR3 bases: TGTGCCAGCAGTACCAGGGGGTTCGGGTATGGCTACACCTTC.